The clone carrying this T cell receptor beta chain occurred many times. Its antigen is unknown. RNA transcripts served as the template for amplifying TCR beta CDR3 regions. The HTBI set primed first-round TCR CDR3 RT-PCR. TCRdb reprocessed the multiplex PCR reads via MiXCR and lists one record per CDR3 protein. The sample comprises fewer than 400,000 distinct CDR3 sequences, roughly 25% of which are singletons, and around four fifths rests with the top ten. The sample originates from a study of T cells in Graves' hyperthyroidism and ophthalmopathy. Study-wide results and caveats: Progression to ophthalmopathy was predicted a median of roughly 6.8 months early. Blood also held most thyroid clonotypes expanded beyond 0.001.

The germline gives CDR1 SGHAT, CDR2 FQNNGV. Trimming pared 3 bases from V and 6 bases from J, leaving 15 bases between. This CDR3 is built from 14 residues. No ophthalmopathy progression within 18 months constituted stable Graves' hyperthyroidism. The sequence was collected from a man aged 50 or older with Graves' hyperthyroidism. Source material: blood. The V and J genes are TRBV11-2 and TRBJ2-7; D assignment may be TRBD1 or TRBD2 (7 bases each). The CDR3 here is CASSFWGGQSEQYF. For the CDR3, the DNA is TGTGCCAGCAGCTTTTGGGGGGGACAGAGCGAGCAGTACTTC.